This TCR beta chain emerged from a study of Ad26.COV2.S vaccination and SARS-CoV-2 variants. The overall study: Trial arm assignment for the donor was COV1001 Ad26.COV2.S.

As concerns this clone: Its antigen is not identified.

Data came from immunoSEQ multiplex PCR; TCRdb stores just in-frame clones and leaves some out. The profile shows around 340,000 clones, roughly 90% of them singletons. Treatment in this sample: some 20 received Ad26.COV2.S at low or high dose, single or two shots; several received placebo; per-sample allocation not given. Samples were taken on day 63 after the first vaccine or placebo injection. This Boston cohort included adults aged 18-55 years. Study-level findings and limits: It was reported that spike-specific CD8+ and CD4+ T cell responses were substantially broad after vaccination.

Per germline, CDR1 SGDLS and CDR2 YYNGEE. This CDR3 contains 15 residues. The ends were cut back, 3 bases at V and 8 bases at J, with 18 bases in the middle. Source: peripheral blood, taken in a trial of Ad26.COV2.S vaccine versus placebo. The chain carries TRBV9 and TRBJ1-3, with D perhaps TRBD1 (6 bases). The TCR was taken from a person aged 18-60 years who received the Ad26.COV2.S COVID-19 vaccine or a placebo. CDR3 coding DNA: TGTGCCAGCAGCGAGGACCACAGGGCCGGGGACACCATATATTTT. Its translation: CASSEDHRAGDTIYF.